These 7 T cell receptor beta chains were sequenced from one sample in a study of cytomegalovirus exposure and HLA in healthy donors. Amplification used 60 Vbeta primers and 13 Jbeta primers. Profiled with immunoSEQ multiplex PCR; TCRdb holds only in-frame clones, not every one. The listing contains almost 45,000 clones. Material: PBMCs. These receptors were collected from a male donor in good health and CMV-seronegative.

The CDR3 nucleotides are TGTGCCAGCAGTGTAGGACAGGGGCCGGGGCAGCCCCAGCATTTT. This gives the protein CASSVGQGPGQPQHF. J is TRBJ1-5 and V is TRBV6-1; 9 bases fit TRBD1. The CDR3 length is 15 residues. Looked up from germline, CDR1 is MNHNS and CDR2 is SASEGT. The V gene end was trimmed by 4 bases and the J gene end by 7 bases; junction bases not matched to a gene: 8.

This chain joins TRBV5-1 and TRBJ2-3; D is ambiguous. The germline V gene has CDR1 SGHRS and CDR2 YFSETQ. This CDR3 is built from 15 residues. V dropped 0 bases and J dropped 2 bases, with 10 bases sitting between them. CDR3 in DNA: TGCGCCAGCAGCTTGGGTACAGCCAACACAGATACGCAGTATTTT. It specifies CASSLGTANTDTQYF.

V gene TRBV6-6 combines with J gene TRBJ1-3; possible D gene TRBD1, 5 bases. Germline CDR1 reads MNHNY; CDR2 reads SVGAGI (reference sequence). The CDR3 is 15 residues long. Trimming removed 0 bases from V and 2 bases from J, with 8 bases in between. The CDR3 DNA follows: TGTGCCAGCAGTTACTCGGGCAGGGCTGGAAACACCATATATTTT. It codes for CASSYSGRAGNTIYF.

The chain carries TRBV4-1 and TRBJ2-4; perhaps TRBD1 as D (5 bases). Germline V lookup: CDR1 MGHRA, CDR2 YSYEKL. The V end was cut by 0 bases, the J end by 2 bases, with 20 bases between. The CDR3 totals 19 residues. The CDR3 sequence: CASSQDPPPGIRSKNIQYF. The CDR3 region has the DNA TGCGCCAGCAGCCAAGACCCCCCCCCAGGGATACGTTCCAAAAACATTCAGTACTTC.

This chain joins TRBV29-1 and TRBJ2-5; TRBD1 matches at 7 bases. Germline values: CDR1 SQVTM, CDR2 ANQGSEA. V lost 7 bases, J lost 6 bases, and 5 bases stayed unmatched. CDR3 length: 11 amino acids. The CDR3 region has the DNA TGCAGCGCAGACAGGGCGAAGACCCAGTACTTC. Protein sequence: CSADRAKTQYF.

The rearrangement uses TRBV6-1 and TRBJ1-5, with a weak D call TRBD1 (5 bases). Germline V lookup: CDR1 MNHNS, CDR2 SASEGT. The germline V and J ends were trimmed by 7 bases and 2 bases, with 15 bases remaining between them. This CDR3 spans 15 amino acids. CDR3 protein: CASTQTWGGNQPQHF. The CDR3 bases are TGTGCCAGCACTCAAACCTGGGGGGGCAATCAGCCCCAGCATTTT.

About this clone itself: The junction departs from germline at one end; a sequencing error may be responsible. The chain joins TRBV7-7 to TRBJ1-1; the D is unclear. The CDR3 totals 13 residues. Germline CDR1 SSHAT, CDR2 FNYEAQ (reference sequence). The DNA for the CDR3 is TGTGCTAGCAGCTCTGACTTTAACACTGAAGCTTTCTTT. As protein: CASSSDFNTEAFF.